These 6 T cell receptor beta chains came from one sample sequenced in a study of blood T cell repertoires in COVID-19. TCRdb keeps only in-frame clones here, not all; method: immunoSEQ multiplex PCR. The data contain tens of thousands of clones, roughly 84% of them singletons. Sequencing was carried out using peripheral blood. The receptors here all came from a woman at least 80 years old with active or convalescent COVID-19.

CDR3: CASSPDSSYGYTF. The CDR3 region has the DNA TGTGCCAGCAGCCCCGACAGCTCCTATGGCTACACCTTC. The chain recombines TRBV7-2 with TRBJ1-2; maybe TRBD1 (5 bases). Germline loops: CDR1 SGHTA, CDR2 FQGNSA. The CDR3 spans 13 residues. V was cut by 5 bases and J by 4 bases, with 11 bases left in between.

The V call is TRBV11-2, the J call TRBJ2-7, with 11 bases lining up with TRBD2. CDR3 length: 13 residues. CDR1 and CDR2 from the germline V gene are SGHAT and FQNNGV. V lost 6 bases, J lost 3 bases, and 1 base stayed unmatched. CDR3 DNA sequence: TGTGCCAGCAGAGGGACTAGCGGCTACGAGCAGTACTTC. Amino acids: CASRGTSGYEQYF. Combining the CDR3 with reference TRBV11-2 and TRBJ2-7 gives the whole variable domain EAGVAQSPRYKIIEKRQSVAFWCNPISGHATLYWYQQILGQGPKLLIQFQNNGVVDDSQLPKDRFSAERLKGVDSTLKIQPAKLEDSAVYLCASRGTSGYEQYFGPGTRLTVT.

The chain has TRBV7-8 and TRBJ2-7; possible D gene TRBD1, 6 bases. This CDR3 contains 15 residues. Trimming left V 2 bases short and J 4 bases short, with 15 bases between. Germline V gene lookup returns CDR1 SGHVS and CDR2 FQNEAQ. The chain's CDR3 is CASSLLQGGTYEQYF. The CDR3 DNA is TGTGCCAGCAGCTTACTTCAAGGGGGAACATACGAGCAGTACTTC.

The chain employs TRBV11-2 and TRBJ2-5, with TRBD2 matching 8 bases. Germline V gene sequence: CDR1 SGHAT, CDR2 FQNNGV. V was pared by 4 bases and J by 5 bases, with 12 bases of the junction left unmatched. The CDR3 runs 16 residues. The CDR3 region has the DNA TGTGCCAGCAGCTCCCGCGTGCTAGCGGGCGAGGAGACCCAGTACTTC. This gives the protein CASSSRVLAGEETQYF.

The chain is built from TRBV3-1 (or the pseudogene TRBV3-2) and TRBJ1-1, with D maybe TRBD1 (5 bases). With 5 bases removed from V and 0 bases from J, the gap between germline ends came to 10 bases. CDR1 and CDR2 from the germline V gene are LGHDT and YNNKEL (reference sequence). The CDR3 totals 14 residues. The CDR3 spells CASSRSRVNTEAFF. The CDR3 DNA sequence: TGTGCCAGCAGCAGATCCAGGGTGAACACTGAAGCTTTCTTT.

V and J are TRBV3-1 (or the pseudogene TRBV3-2) and TRBJ2-3, with D hard to call. The CDR3 sequence is 13 residues long. Trimming took off 3 bases at V and 3 bases at J, with 7 bases between the two ends. Germline V gene data show CDR1 as LGHDT and CDR2 as YNNKEL (reference sequence). CDR3 amino acids: CASSQPRTDTQYF. The DNA for the CDR3 is TGTGCCAGCAGCCAGCCTAGGACAGATACGCAGTATTTT.